The entry that follows covers one T cell receptor (beta chain) sequence. What it recognizes is unknown. Clones were sequenced by immunoSEQ multiplex PCR, and TCRdb holds only the in-frame ones, with some missing. The top ten hold less than 1.5% of the sample, which has roughly 150,000 clones, about 89% seen once. The CDR3 loop spans 15 amino acids. The germline V gene has CDR1 MNHEY and CDR2 SMNVEV (reference sequence). The V segment lost 6 bases and the J segment 3 bases; nucleotides outside the gene matches: 6. These data come from a study of T cell responses to AZD1222 COVID-19 vaccine. Study-level findings and limits: After two AZD1222 doses, spike-specific TCR breadth and depth rose versus day 0. Dominant at 160-218 and 743-854, vaccine-associated CD4 TCRs also spanned spike. Donors were largely white British and mainly female; clonal diversity was possibly underestimated. Reportedly, nearly half of unique spike TCRs recognized epitopes outside B.1.351/B.1.1.7 mutations.

The input for sequencing was peripheral blood, taken 28 days after the second AZD1222 dose. This clonotype originated in an adult who received the AZD1222 COVID-19 vaccine. The J gene is TRBJ1-5, the V gene TRBV27; 9 bases are shared with TRBD1. This CDR3 is CASRKGQGFNQPQHF. The CDR3 bases are TGTGCCAGCAGGAAAGGACAGGGGTTCAATCAGCCCCAGCATTTT.